This is a list of T cell receptor beta chains from one sample in a study of blood T cell repertoires in COVID-19. The table came from immunoSEQ multiplex PCR; TCRdb's copy has only in-frame clones and leaves some out. The sample holds about 77,000 clones, about 80% seen once. The sample consisted of peripheral blood. These receptors all stem from a woman aged 70-85 years with acute or convalescent COVID-19. CDR3s include the opening cysteine and the closing phenylalanine or tryptophan. The D gene is left open where the match is weak. Expanded clones get a size class; other rows say once, few or many, or leave the size out.

CDR3aa: CASSLNLSGGYTF
CDR3nt: TGTGCCAGCAGCTTGAATCTCTCGGGTGGCTACACCTTC
v_gene: TRBV13
len: 13
d_gene: -
j_gene: TRBJ1-2
abundance: -

CDR3aa: CASIRSSEQFF
CDR3nt: TGTGCCAGCATTCGATCTAGTGAGCAGTTCTTC
v_gene: TRBV6-6
len: 11
d_gene: -
j_gene: TRBJ2-1
abundance: -

CDR3aa: CASSPSTDTQYF
CDR3nt: TGTGCCAGCAGCCCGAGCACAGATACGCAGTATTTT
v_gene: TRBV7-2
len: 12
d_gene: -
j_gene: TRBJ2-3
abundance: -

CDR3aa: CASSLVQGDNSPLHF
CDR3nt: TGCGCCAGCAGCTTGGTGCAGGGGGATAATTCACCCCTCCACTTT
v_gene: TRBV5-1
len: 15
d_gene: TRBD1
j_gene: TRBJ1-6
abundance: -

CDR3aa: CASSPGGGLSHEQYF
CDR3nt: TGTGCCAGCAGCCCCGGGGGGGGGTTGTCCCACGAGCAGTACTTC
v_gene: TRBV5-4
len: 15
d_gene: TRBD2
j_gene: TRBJ2-7
abundance: -

CDR3aa: CASSLDRGREQYF
CDR3nt: TGTGCCAGCAGCTTGGACAGGGGGCGCGAGCAGTACTTC
v_gene: TRBV5-4
len: 13
d_gene: TRBD1
j_gene: TRBJ2-7
abundance: -

CDR3aa: CASSLNEGDTEAFF
CDR3nt: TGTGCCAGCAGCTTAAACGAGGGAGACACTGAAGCTTTCTTT
v_gene: TRBV11-1
len: 14
d_gene: -
j_gene: TRBJ1-1
abundance: -

CDR3aa: CASSISLDSLNGYTF
CDR3nt: TGTGCCAGTAGTATCTCCCTCGACAGTCTTAATGGCTACACCTTC
v_gene: TRBV19
len: 15
d_gene: -
j_gene: TRBJ1-2
abundance: -

CDR3aa: CASSPPGRGANTEAFF
CDR3nt: TGTGCCAGCAGCCCACCAGGAAGGGGTGCGAACACTGAAGCTTTCTTT
v_gene: TRBV3-1/TRBV3-2
len: 16
d_gene: -
j_gene: TRBJ1-1
abundance: -

CDR3aa: CASSLASQETQYF
CDR3nt: TGTGCCAGCAGCTTAGCCAGCCAAGAGACCCAGTACTTC
v_gene: TRBV13
len: 13
d_gene: -
j_gene: TRBJ2-5
abundance: -

CDR3aa: CASSLSASRSTDTQYF
CDR3nt: TGTGCCAGCAGTTTATCCGCTAGCCGAAGCACAGATACGCAGTATTTT
v_gene: TRBV27
len: 16
d_gene: -
j_gene: TRBJ2-3
abundance: -

CDR3aa: CASSTPSPSGGEENTGELFF
CDR3nt: TGTGCCAGCAGCACTCCCAGTCCCAGCGGGGGGGAGGAGAACACCGGGGAGCTGTTTTTT
v_gene: TRBV9
len: 20
d_gene: TRBD2
j_gene: TRBJ2-2
abundance: -

CDR3aa: CASPRKNEETQYF
CDR3nt: TGTGCCAGCCCGCGGAAAAACGAAGAGACCCAGTACTTC
v_gene: TRBV6-5
len: 13
d_gene: -
j_gene: TRBJ2-5
abundance: -

CDR3aa: CASSVDSGGGLGEQYF
CDR3nt: TGTGCCAGCAGCGTAGATTCGGGCGGGGGCCTAGGGGAGCAGTACTTC
v_gene: TRBV9
len: 16
d_gene: -
j_gene: TRBJ2-7
abundance: many

CDR3aa: CASSPQGGEEQPQHF
CDR3nt: TGTGCCAGCAGCCCCCAGGGAGGAGAAGAACAGCCCCAGCATTTT
v_gene: TRBV5-5
len: 15
d_gene: -
j_gene: TRBJ1-5
abundance: -

CDR3aa: CASSLGAPGQGGYGYTF
CDR3nt: TGTGCCAGCAGCTTGGGGGCTCCGGGACAGGGCGGCTATGGCTACACCTTC
v_gene: TRBV5-4
len: 17
d_gene: TRBD1
j_gene: TRBJ1-2
abundance: -

CDR3aa: CASSPRAGRPGYTF
CDR3nt: TGTGCCAGCAGTCCGCGCGCAGGCCGGCCTGGCTACACCTTC
v_gene: TRBV28
len: 14
d_gene: -
j_gene: TRBJ1-2
abundance: -

CDR3aa: CASSLAPGVEAFF
CDR3nt: TGCGCCAGCAGCTTGGCCCCGGGGGTTGAAGCTTTCTTT
v_gene: TRBV5-1
len: 13
d_gene: -
j_gene: TRBJ1-1
abundance: few